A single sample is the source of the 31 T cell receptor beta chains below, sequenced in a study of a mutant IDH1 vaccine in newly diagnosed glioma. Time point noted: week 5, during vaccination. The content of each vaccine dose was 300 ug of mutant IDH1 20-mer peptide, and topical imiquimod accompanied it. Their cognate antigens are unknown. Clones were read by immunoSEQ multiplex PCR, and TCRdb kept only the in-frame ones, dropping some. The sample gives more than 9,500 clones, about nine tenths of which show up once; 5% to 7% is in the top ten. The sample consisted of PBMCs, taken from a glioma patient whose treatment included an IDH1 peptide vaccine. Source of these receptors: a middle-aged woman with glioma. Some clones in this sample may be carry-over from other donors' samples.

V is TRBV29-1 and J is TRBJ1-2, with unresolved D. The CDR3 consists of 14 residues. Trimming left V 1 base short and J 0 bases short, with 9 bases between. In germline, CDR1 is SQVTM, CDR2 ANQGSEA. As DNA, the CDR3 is TGCAGCGTTGAAGGGCCGGCTGCTAACTATGGCTACACCTTC. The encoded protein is CSVEGPAANYGYTF.

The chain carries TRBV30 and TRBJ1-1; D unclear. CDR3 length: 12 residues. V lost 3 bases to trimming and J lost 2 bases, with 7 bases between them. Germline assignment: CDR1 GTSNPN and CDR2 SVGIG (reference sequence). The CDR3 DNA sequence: TGTGCCTGGAGGGAGAAAAACACTGAAGCTTTCTTT. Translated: CAWREKNTEAFF.

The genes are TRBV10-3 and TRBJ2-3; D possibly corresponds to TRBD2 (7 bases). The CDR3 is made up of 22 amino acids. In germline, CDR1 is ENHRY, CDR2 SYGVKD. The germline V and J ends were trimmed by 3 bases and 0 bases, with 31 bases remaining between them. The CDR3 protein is CAISDPEVGGLKNRFSTDTQYF. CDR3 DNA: TGTGCCATCAGTGACCCGGAAGTGGGGGGGCTAAAAAATAGGTTCAGCACAGATACGCAGTATTTT.

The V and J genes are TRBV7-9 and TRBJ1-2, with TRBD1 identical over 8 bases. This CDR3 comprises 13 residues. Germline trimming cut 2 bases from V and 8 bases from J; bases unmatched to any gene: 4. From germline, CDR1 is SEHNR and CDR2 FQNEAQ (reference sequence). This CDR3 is CASSLQGARGYTF. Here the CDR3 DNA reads TGTGCCAGCAGCTTACAGGGGGCACGGGGCTACACCTTC.

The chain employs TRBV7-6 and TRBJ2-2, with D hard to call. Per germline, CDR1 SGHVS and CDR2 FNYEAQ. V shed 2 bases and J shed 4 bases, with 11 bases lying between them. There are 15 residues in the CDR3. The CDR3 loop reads CASSLSPTRTGELFF. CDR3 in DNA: TGTGCCAGCAGCTTATCCCCCACGCGCACCGGGGAGCTGTTTTTT.

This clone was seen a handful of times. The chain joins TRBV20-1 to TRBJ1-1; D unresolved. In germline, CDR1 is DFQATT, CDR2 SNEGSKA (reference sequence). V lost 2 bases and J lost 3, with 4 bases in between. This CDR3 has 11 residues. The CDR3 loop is CSARKDTEAFF. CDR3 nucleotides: TGCAGTGCTAGAAAAGACACTGAAGCTTTCTTT.

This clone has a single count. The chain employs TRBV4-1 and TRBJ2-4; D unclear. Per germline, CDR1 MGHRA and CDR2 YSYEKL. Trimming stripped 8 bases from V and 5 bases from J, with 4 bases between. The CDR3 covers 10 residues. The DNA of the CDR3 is TGCGCCAGCGGGGAAAACATTCAGTACTTC. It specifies CASGENIQYF.

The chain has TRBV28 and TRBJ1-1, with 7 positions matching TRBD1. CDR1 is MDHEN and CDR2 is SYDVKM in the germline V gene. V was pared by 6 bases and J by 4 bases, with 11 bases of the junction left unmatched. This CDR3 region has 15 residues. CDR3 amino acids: CASRPSPPGGTEAFF. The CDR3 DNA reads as TGTGCCAGCAGACCCTCCCCCCCAGGGGGCACTGAAGCTTTCTTT. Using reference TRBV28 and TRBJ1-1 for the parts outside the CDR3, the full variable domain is DVKVTQSSRYLVKRTGEKVFLECVQDMDHENMFWYRQDPGLGLRLIYFSYDVKMKEKGDIPEGYSVSREKKERFSLILESASTNQTSMYLCASRPSPPGGTEAFFGQGTRLTVV.

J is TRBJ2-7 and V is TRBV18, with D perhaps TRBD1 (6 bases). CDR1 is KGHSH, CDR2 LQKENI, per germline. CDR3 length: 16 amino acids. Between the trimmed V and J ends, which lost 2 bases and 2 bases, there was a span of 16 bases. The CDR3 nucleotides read TGTGCCAGCTCACCATACCAGGGGTCCTACCCCTACGAGCAGTACTTC. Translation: CASSPYQGSYPYEQYF.

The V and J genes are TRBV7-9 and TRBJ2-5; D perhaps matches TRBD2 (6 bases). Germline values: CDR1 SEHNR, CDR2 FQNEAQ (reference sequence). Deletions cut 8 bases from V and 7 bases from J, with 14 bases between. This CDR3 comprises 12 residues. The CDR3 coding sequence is TGTGCCAGCTCGGGAGTCTTTGGGACCCAGTACTTC. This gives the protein CASSGVFGTQYF.

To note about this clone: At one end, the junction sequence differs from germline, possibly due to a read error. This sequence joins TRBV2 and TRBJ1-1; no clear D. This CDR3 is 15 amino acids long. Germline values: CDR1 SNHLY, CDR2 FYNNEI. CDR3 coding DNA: TGTGCCAGCAGGGAAGATGGGCCCCTGAACACTGAAGCTTTCTTT. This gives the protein CASREDGPLNTEAFF.

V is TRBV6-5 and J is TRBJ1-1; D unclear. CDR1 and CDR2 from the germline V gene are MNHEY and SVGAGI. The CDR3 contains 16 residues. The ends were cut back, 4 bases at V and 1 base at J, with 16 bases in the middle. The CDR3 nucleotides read TGTGCCAGCAGTTTGGACCCTAATCCCAAGAACACTGAAGCTTTCTTT. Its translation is CASSLDPNPKNTEAFF.

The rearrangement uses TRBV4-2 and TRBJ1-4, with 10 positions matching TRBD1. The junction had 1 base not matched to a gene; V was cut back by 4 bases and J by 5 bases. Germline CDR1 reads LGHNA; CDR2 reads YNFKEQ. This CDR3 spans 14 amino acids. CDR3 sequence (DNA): TGTGCCAGCAGCCTGGGACAGGGGAATGAAAAACTGTTTTTT. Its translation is CASSLGQGNEKLFF.

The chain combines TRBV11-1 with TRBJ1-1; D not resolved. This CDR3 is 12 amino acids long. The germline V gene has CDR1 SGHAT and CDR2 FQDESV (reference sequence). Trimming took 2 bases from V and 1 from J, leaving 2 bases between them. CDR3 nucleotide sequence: TGTGCCAGCAGCTTACGGAACACTGAAGCTTTCTTT. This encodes CASSLRNTEAFF. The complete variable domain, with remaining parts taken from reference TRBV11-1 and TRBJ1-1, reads EAEVAQSPRYKITEKSQAVAFWCDPISGHATLYWYRQILGQGPELLVQFQDESVVDDSQLPKDRFSAERLKGVDSTLKIQPAELGDSAMYLCASSLRNTEAFFGQGTRLTVV.

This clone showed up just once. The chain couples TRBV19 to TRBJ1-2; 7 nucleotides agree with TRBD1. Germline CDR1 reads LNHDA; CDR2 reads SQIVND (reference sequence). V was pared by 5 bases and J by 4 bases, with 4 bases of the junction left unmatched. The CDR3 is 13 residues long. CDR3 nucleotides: TGTGCCAGTAGTGACGGGACAGCCTATGGCTACACCTTC. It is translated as CASSDGTAYGYTF.

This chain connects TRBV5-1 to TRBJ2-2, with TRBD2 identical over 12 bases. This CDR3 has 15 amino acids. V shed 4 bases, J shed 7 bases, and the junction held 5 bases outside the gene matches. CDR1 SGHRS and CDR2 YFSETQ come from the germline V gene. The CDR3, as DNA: TGCGCCAGCAGCGCTACTAGCGGGGGGCTCGGGGAGCTGTTTTTT. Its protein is CASSATSGGLGELFF.

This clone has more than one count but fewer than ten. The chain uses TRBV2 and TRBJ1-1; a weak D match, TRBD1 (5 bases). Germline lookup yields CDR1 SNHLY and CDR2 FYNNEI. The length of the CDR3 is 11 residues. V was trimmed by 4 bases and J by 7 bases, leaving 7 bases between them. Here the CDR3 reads CASSAGFEAFF. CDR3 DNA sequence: TGTGCCAGCAGTGCAGGGTTTGAAGCTTTCTTT.

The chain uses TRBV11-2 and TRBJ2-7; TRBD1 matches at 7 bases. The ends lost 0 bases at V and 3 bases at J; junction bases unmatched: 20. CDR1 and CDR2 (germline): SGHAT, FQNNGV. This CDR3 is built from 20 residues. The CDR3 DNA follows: TGTGCCAGCAGCTTAGAATTTCCCGGGACAGTTGGGTTGACGGACTACGAGCAGTACTTC. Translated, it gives CASSLEFPGTVGLTDYEQYF.

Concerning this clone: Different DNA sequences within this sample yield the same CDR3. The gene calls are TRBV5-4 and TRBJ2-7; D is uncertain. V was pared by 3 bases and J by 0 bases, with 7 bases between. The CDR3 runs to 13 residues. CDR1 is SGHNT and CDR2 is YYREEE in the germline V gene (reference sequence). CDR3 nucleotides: TGTGCCAGCAGCTCGTCTAGCTCCTACGAGCAGTACTTC. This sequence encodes CASSSSSSYEQYF.

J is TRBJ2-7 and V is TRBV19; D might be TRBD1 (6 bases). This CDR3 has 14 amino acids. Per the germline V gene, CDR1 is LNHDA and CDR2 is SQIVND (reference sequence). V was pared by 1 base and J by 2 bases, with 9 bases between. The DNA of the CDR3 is TGTGCCAGTAGTATAGGGGGACAAGCCTACGAGCAGTACTTC. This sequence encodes CASSIGGQAYEQYF.

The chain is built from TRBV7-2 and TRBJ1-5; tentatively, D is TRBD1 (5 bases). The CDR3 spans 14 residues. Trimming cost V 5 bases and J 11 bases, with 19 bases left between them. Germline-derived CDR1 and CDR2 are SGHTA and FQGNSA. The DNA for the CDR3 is TGTGCCAGCAGCCCGACGCAGGGCCCGGAGTCCCAGCATTTT. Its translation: CASSPTQGPESQHF.

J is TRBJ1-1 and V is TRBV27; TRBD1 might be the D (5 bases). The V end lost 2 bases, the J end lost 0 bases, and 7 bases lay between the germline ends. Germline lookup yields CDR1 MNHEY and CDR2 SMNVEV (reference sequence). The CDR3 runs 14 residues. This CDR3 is CASSLNRLNTEAFF. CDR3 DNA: TGTGCCAGCAGTTTAAACAGGTTGAACACTGAAGCTTTCTTT.

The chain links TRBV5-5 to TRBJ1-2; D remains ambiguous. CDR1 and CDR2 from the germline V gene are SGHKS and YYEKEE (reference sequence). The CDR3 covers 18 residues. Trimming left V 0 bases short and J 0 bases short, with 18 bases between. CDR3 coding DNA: TGTGCCAGCAGCTTGGACCATGGAATACTCGGGACTAACTATGGCTACACCTTC. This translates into CASSLDHGILGTNYGYTF.

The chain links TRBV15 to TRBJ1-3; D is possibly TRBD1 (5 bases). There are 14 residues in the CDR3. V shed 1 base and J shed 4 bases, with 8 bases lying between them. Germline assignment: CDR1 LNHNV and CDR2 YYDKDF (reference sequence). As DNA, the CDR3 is TGTGCCACCAGCAGAGGGTGGGGCGGAAACACCATATATTTT. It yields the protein CATSRGWGGNTIYF.

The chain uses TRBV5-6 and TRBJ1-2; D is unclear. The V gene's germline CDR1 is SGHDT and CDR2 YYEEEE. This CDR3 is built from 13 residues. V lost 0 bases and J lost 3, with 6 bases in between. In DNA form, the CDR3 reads TGTGCCAGCAGCTTGGGTACGGACTATGGCTACACCTTC. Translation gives CASSLGTDYGYTF.

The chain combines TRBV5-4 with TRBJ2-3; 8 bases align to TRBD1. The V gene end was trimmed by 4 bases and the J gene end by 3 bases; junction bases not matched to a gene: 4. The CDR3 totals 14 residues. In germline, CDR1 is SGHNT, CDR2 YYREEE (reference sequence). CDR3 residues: CASSGGQGTDTQYF. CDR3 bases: TGTGCCAGCAGCGGAGGACAGGGTACAGATACGCAGTATTTT.

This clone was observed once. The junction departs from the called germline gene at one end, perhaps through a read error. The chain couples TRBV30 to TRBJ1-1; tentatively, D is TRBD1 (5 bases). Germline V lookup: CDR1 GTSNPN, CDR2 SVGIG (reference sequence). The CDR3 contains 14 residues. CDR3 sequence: CARSLGLPNTEAFF. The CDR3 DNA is TGTGCCCGGAGTCTGGGACTTCCGAACACTGAAGCTTTCTTT.

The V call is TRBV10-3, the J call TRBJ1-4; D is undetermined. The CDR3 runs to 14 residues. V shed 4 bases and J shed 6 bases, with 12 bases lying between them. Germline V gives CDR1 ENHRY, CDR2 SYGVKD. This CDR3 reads CAISVGDMDEKLFF. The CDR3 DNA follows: TGTGCCATCAGTGTTGGGGATATGGATGAAAAACTGTTTTTT.

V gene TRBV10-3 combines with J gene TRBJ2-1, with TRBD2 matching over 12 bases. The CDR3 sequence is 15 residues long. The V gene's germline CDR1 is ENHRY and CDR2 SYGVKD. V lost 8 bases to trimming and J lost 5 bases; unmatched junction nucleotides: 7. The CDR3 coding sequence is TGTGCCATCTCAGGGCTAGCGGGAGGGGACAATGAGCAGTTCTTC. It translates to CAISGLAGGDNEQFF.

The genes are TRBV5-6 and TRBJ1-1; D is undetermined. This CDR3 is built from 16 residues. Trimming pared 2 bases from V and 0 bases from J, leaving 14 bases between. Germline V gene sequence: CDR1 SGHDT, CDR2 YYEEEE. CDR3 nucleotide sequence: TGTGCCAGCAGCTTCCTAGGGCAGGCTCTGAACACTGAAGCTTTCTTT. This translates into CASSFLGQALNTEAFF.

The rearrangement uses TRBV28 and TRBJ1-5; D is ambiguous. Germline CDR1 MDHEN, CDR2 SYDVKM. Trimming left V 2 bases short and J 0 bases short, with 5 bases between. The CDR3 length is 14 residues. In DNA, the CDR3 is TGTGCCAGCAGTTTAAGGGATAGCAATCAGCCCCAGCATTTT. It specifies CASSLRDSNQPQHF. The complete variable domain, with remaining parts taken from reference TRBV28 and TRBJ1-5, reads DVKVTQSSRYLVKRTGEKVFLECVQDMDHENMFWYRQDPGLGLRLIYFSYDVKMKEKGDIPEGYSVSREKKERFSLILESASTNQTSMYLCASSLRDSNQPQHFGDGTRLSIL.